This T cell receptor (beta chain) was sequenced during a study of T cell responses to AZD1222 COVID-19 vaccine. Generated by immunoSEQ multiplex PCR, the TCRdb table keeps only in-frame clones and is missing some. Of 150,000 to 200,000 clones in the sample, approximately 93% were seen once. Study outcomes and limitations: After two AZD1222 doses, spike-specific TCR breadth and depth rose versus day 0. Of the AZD1222 recipients, only five to seven were seropositive at baseline.

Note on this clone: Its antigen remains unidentified.

Sequences were derived from peripheral blood, sampled 28 days after the second AZD1222 dose. This clonotype was sampled from an adult who received the AZD1222 COVID-19 vaccine.

CDR3 sequence reads: CSVAVGRDNRAGQYF. The CDR3 nucleotides are TGCAGCGTTGCCGTTGGCCGGGACAACAGGGCTGGGCAGTACTTC. The chain combines TRBV29-1 with TRBJ2-7; tentatively, D is TRBD1 (6 bases). Germline V gene sequence: CDR1 SQVTM, CDR2 ANQGSEA. This CDR3 contains 15 residues. Trimming removed 4 bases at V and 9 bases at J, with 25 bases between.